This entry lists 18 T cell receptor beta chains sequenced from one sample in a study of blood T cell repertoires in COVID-19. TCRdb's copy holds only in-frame clones and misses some; the assay was immunoSEQ multiplex PCR. The table lists around 150,000 clones, around four fifths of them singletons. Specimen: PBMCs or T cells enriched from blood (not recorded which). The receptors were gathered from a woman aged 40 to 49 who had recovered from COVID-19.

The genes are TRBV5-1 and TRBJ1-1, with TRBD1 as a possible D gene (5 bases). From germline, CDR1 is SGHRS and CDR2 YFSETQ. The V end was cut by 5 bases, the J end by 4 bases, with 12 bases between. This CDR3 contains 13 residues. The CDR3 region has the DNA TGCGCCAGCAGGGATCAGGGTTCCACTGAAGCTTTCTTT. Protein sequence: CASRDQGSTEAFF.

The rearrangement uses TRBV29-1 and TRBJ2-3; 7 bases are shared with TRBD2. The CDR3 length is 13 residues. Germline V CDR1 and CDR2: SQVTM, ANQGSEA. J gave up 8 bases and V 7 bases, and 12 bases lay outside the gene matches. Written as DNA, the CDR3 is TGCAGCGGAACCCCTCGGGAGGAGAGTACGCAGTATTTT. It specifies CSGTPREESTQYF.

The rearrangement uses TRBV9 and TRBJ1-3; D gene uncertain. This CDR3 region has 14 residues. In germline, CDR1 is SGDLS, CDR2 YYNGEE. V shed 0 bases and J shed 4 bases, with 8 bases lying between them. The CDR3 reads CASSVDPTGNTIYF. The CDR3 DNA follows: TGTGCCAGCAGCGTAGACCCTACGGGAAACACCATATATTTT.

V usage is TRBV6-1 and J usage is TRBJ1-3; tentatively, D is TRBD1 (6 bases). The germline V gene has CDR1 MNHNS and CDR2 SASEGT. This CDR3 is 15 amino acids long. The germline V and J ends were trimmed by 1 base and 7 bases, with 14 bases remaining between them. CDR3 residues: CASSEGDPQGNTIYF. The CDR3 DNA follows: TGTGCCAGCAGTGAAGGGGACCCTCAGGGGAACACCATATATTTT.

The gene calls are TRBV2 and TRBJ1-4, with 11 bases matching TRBD1. V dropped 2 bases and J dropped 6; count of bases not matched to a gene: 2. The CDR3 covers 15 residues. Germline CDR1 SNHLY, CDR2 FYNNEI. CDR3 loop: CASSETGQGDEKLFF. The CDR3 bases are TGTGCCAGCAGTGAAACGGGACAGGGGGATGAAAAACTGTTTTTT. The complete variable domain, with remaining parts taken from reference TRBV2 and TRBJ1-4, reads EPEVTQTPSHQVTQMGQEVILRCVPISNHLYFYWYRQILGQKVEFLVSFYNNEISEKSEIFDDQFSVERPDGSNFTLKIRSTKLEDSAMYFCASSETGQGDEKLFFGSGTQLSVL.

This chain connects TRBV2 to TRBJ1-2, with 8 bases matching TRBD1. The germline CDR1 and CDR2 sequences are SNHLY and FYNNEI. The CDR3 runs to 15 residues. V was pared by 2 bases and J by 4 bases, with 6 bases of the junction left unmatched. CDR3 residues: CASSERSGGSYGYTF. CDR3 sequence (DNA): TGTGCCAGCAGTGAAAGGTCAGGGGGCAGCTATGGCTACACCTTC.

The genes are TRBV10-3 and TRBJ2-2; D uncertain. The CDR3 runs to 14 residues. The germline V and J ends were trimmed by 6 bases and 5 bases, with 13 bases remaining between them. CDR1 is ENHRY and CDR2 is SYGVKD in the germline V gene. The CDR3 reads CAISLVASTGELFF. As DNA, the CDR3 is TGTGCCATCAGCCTAGTTGCCTCAACCGGGGAGCTGTTTTTT.

The chain employs TRBV19 and TRBJ2-2; D might be TRBD2 (6 bases). Trimming removed 4 bases at V and 7 bases at J, with 16 bases between. The CDR3 spans 15 residues. The germline gives CDR1 LNHDA, CDR2 SQIVND (reference sequence). The CDR3 loop reads CASSTRGLVGGELFF. CDR3 DNA: TGTGCCAGTAGTACCCGGGGACTCGTGGGCGGGGAGCTGTTTTTT.

The chain recombines TRBV4-1 with TRBJ1-5, with D tentatively TRBD1 (5 bases). The V and J ends lost 4 bases and 7 bases respectively, with 11 bases between them. Per the germline V gene, CDR1 is MGHRA and CDR2 is YSYEKL. This CDR3 region has 13 residues. CDR3 in DNA: TGCGCCAGCAGCCGTGGGGGGTCGCAGCCCCAGCATTTT. It encodes CASSRGGSQPQHF.

This chain links TRBV19 with TRBJ1-1; 7 bases align to TRBD1. The CDR3 length is 13 residues. Germline-derived CDR1 and CDR2 are LNHDA and SQIVND (reference sequence). Trimming took 5 bases from V and 6 from J; bases not matched to a gene: 6. The DNA for the CDR3 is TGTGCCAGTAGTCTCGGGACAGTGCCTGAAGCTTTCTTT. Translation gives CASSLGTVPEAFF.

This chain links TRBV11-3 with TRBJ2-4; 7 nucleotides agree with TRBD2. CDR3 length: 13 amino acids. The ends lost 1 base at V and 9 bases at J; junction bases unmatched: 3. Germline V CDR1 and CDR2: SGHNT, YENEEA. CDR3 bases: TGTGCCAGCAGCTTAGGGGCTAGCGGCATTCAGTACTTC. This sequence encodes CASSLGASGIQYF.

This chain connects TRBV5-8 to TRBJ1-2; D not resolved. Germline V gene lookup returns CDR1 SGHTS and CDR2 YDEGEE. V gave up 2 bases and J gave up 4 bases, with 12 bases separating them. The CDR3 is 14 amino acids. This CDR3 reads CASSFQQTLYGYTF. DNA for the CDR3: TGTGCCAGCAGCTTCCAACAGACGCTCTATGGCTACACCTTC.

The chain joins TRBV6-1 to TRBJ1-1; TRBD1 aligns across 8 bases. The CDR3 consists of 12 residues. Germline V gene sequence: CDR1 MNHNS, CDR2 SASEGT. V lost 6 bases, J lost 7 bases, and 4 bases stayed unmatched. CDR3 in amino acids: CASSRGQGEAFF. In DNA form, the CDR3 reads TGTGCCAGCAGCCGCGGACAGGGTGAAGCTTTCTTT.

This clone has only one observation. J is TRBJ2-4 and V is TRBV15; a possible D gene is TRBD1 (5 bases). Germline V gives CDR1 LNHNV, CDR2 YYDKDF (reference sequence). V lost 3 bases and J lost 2, with 11 bases in between. CDR3 length equals 15 residues. The CDR3 DNA reads TGTGCCACCAGCAGCCCAAGGGGAACCAAAAACATTCAGTACTTC. This gives the protein CATSSPRGTKNIQYF.

The chain has TRBV20-1 and TRBJ1-2; D is ambiguous. The CDR3 has 11 amino acids. V lost 4 bases and J 5 bases, leaving 8 bases between the germline ends. The germline V gene encodes CDR1 DFQATT and CDR2 SNEGSKA (reference sequence). The CDR3 region has the DNA TGCAGTGCTACCCGGTCGTATGGCTACACCTTC. Translating gives CSATRSYGYTF.

The chain joins TRBV2 to TRBJ1-2; 9 bases map to TRBD1. V trimming: 6 bases; J trimming: 5 bases; junction bases outside the gene matches: 4. The CDR3 extends over 13 amino acids. Germline V gene data show CDR1 as SNHLY and CDR2 as FYNNEI. In nucleotides, the CDR3 is TGTGCCAGCAGGAGGGACAGGGAATATGGCTACACCTTC. Its translation: CASRRDREYGYTF.

This clone was found a few times. Other DNA sequences of this sample code for an identical CDR3. The chain uses TRBV27 and TRBJ2-3, with a weak D call TRBD2 (5 bases). Per the germline V gene, CDR1 is MNHEY and CDR2 is SMNVEV (reference sequence). Trimming removed 0 bases from V and 6 bases from J, with 7 bases in between. This CDR3 region has 13 residues. The CDR3 DNA sequence: TGTGCCAGCAGTTTATCGAGGGCGGATACGCAGTATTTT. Translated, it gives CASSLSRADTQYF.

The rearrangement links TRBV19 to TRBJ2-2, with 9 bases fitting TRBD1. V shed 1 base and J 4 bases; nucleotides not matched to a gene: 4. CDR3 size: 16 residues. Germline V gives CDR1 LNHDA, CDR2 SQIVND (reference sequence). CDR3 in DNA: TGTGCCAGTAGTATAGGGGGGACAGGGAGCACCGGGGAGCTGTTTTTT. Protein: CASSIGGTGSTGELFF.